These T cell receptor beta chains were read from a single sample in a study of blood T cell repertoires in COVID-19. Measured with immunoSEQ multiplex PCR; TCRdb has only the in-frame clones, and not every one. Of roughly 200,000 clones in the sample, 94% were seen once. The specimen sequenced was peripheral blood. The receptor source for this set is a man aged 25 to 40 with COVID-19, enrolled during active disease. CDR3s include the opening cysteine and the closing phenylalanine or tryptophan. D genes are given only for firm matches. Expanded clones get a size class; other rows say once, few or many, or leave the size out.

j_gene: TRBJ1-1; abundance: few; v_gene: TRBV3-1/TRBV3-2; d_gene: -; CDR3aa: CASSQVSAGTEAFF; CDR3nt: TGTGCCAGCAGCCAAGTTTCGGCAGGTACTGAAGCTTTCTTT
j_gene: TRBJ2-5; abundance: -; v_gene: TRBV13; d_gene: TRBD1; CDR3aa: CASSPDREWETQYF; CDR3nt: TGTGCCAGCAGCCCCGACAGGGAATGGGAGACCCAGTACTTC
j_gene: TRBJ1-4; abundance: few; v_gene: TRBV18; d_gene: -; CDR3aa: CASSQRGREHEKLFF; CDR3nt: TGTGCCAGCTCCCAACGGGGCCGGGAGCACGAAAAACTGTTTTTT
j_gene: TRBJ1-6; abundance: -; v_gene: TRBV28; d_gene: TRBD1; CDR3aa: CASSLEGALGYSPLHF; CDR3nt: TGTGCCAGCAGTTTAGAGGGGGCGCTTGGTTATTCACCCCTCCACTTT
j_gene: TRBJ1-6; abundance: -; v_gene: TRBV6-6; d_gene: TRBD1; CDR3aa: CASSVPGQGQDSPLHF; CDR3nt: TGTGCCAGCAGTGTCCCGGGACAGGGACAGGATTCACCCCTCCACTTT
j_gene: TRBJ2-1; abundance: -; v_gene: TRBV27; d_gene: TRBD1; CDR3aa: CASSRTGGMYNEQFF; CDR3nt: TGTGCCAGCAGTCGGACAGGGGGTATGTACAATGAGCAGTTCTTC
j_gene: TRBJ1-2; abundance: once; v_gene: TRBV25-1; d_gene: -; CDR3aa: CASSEIQDYGYTF; CDR3nt: TGTGCCAGCAGTGAAATACAAGACTATGGCTACACCTTC
j_gene: TRBJ2-7; abundance: -; v_gene: TRBV9; d_gene: TRBD1; CDR3aa: CASSEQGAGEQYF; CDR3nt: TGTGCCAGCAGCGAACAGGGGGCCGGTGAGCAGTACTTC
j_gene: TRBJ1-3; abundance: -; v_gene: TRBV9; d_gene: TRBD1; CDR3aa: CASSATGTGRSGNTIYF; CDR3nt: TGTGCCAGCAGCGCCACCGGGACAGGCCGTTCTGGAAACACCATATATTTT
j_gene: TRBJ1-5; abundance: -; v_gene: TRBV24-1; d_gene: -; CDR3aa: CATSPGYSNQPQHF; CDR3nt: TGTGCCACCAGTCCAGGGTATAGCAATCAGCCCCAGCATTTT
j_gene: TRBJ1-5; abundance: -; v_gene: TRBV3-1/TRBV3-2; d_gene: -; CDR3aa: CASSQVSRGSNQPQHF; CDR3nt: TGTGCCAGCAGCCAAGTGTCTAGGGGTAGCAATCAGCCCCAGCATTTT
j_gene: TRBJ2-5; abundance: -; v_gene: TRBV7-7; d_gene: TRBD2; CDR3aa: CASSPNEGLASETQYF; CDR3nt: TGTGCCAGCAGTCCAAACGAAGGACTAGCGTCAGAGACCCAGTACTTC
j_gene: TRBJ2-7; abundance: -; v_gene: TRBV10-3; d_gene: TRBD1; CDR3aa: CAISEGQGKNEQYF; CDR3nt: TGTGCCATCAGTGAGGGACAGGGTAAGAACGAGCAGTACTTC
j_gene: TRBJ1-3; abundance: -; v_gene: TRBV19; d_gene: TRBD1; CDR3aa: CASSATGGDSGNTIYF; CDR3nt: TGTGCCAGTAGTGCGACAGGGGGGGATTCTGGAAACACCATATATTTT
j_gene: TRBJ1-6; abundance: -; v_gene: TRBV9; d_gene: -; CDR3aa: CASGPTQGYNSPLHF; CDR3nt: TGTGCCAGCGGCCCCACTCAGGGTTATAATTCACCCCTCCACTTT